Listed here are 29 T cell receptor beta chains from one sample, sequenced in a study of blood T cell repertoires in COVID-19. TCRdb's table, derived via immunoSEQ multiplex PCR, lists solely in-frame clones and lacks some. The sample lists around 64,000 clones, around 87% seen once, with approximately 5% in the top ten. The sequenced sample consisted of peripheral blood. These receptors were taken from a man between 50 and 59 years old with active COVID-19.

The chain has TRBV10-3 and TRBJ2-1; 12 bases match TRBD1. The CDR3 is 14 amino acids. The trim removed 3 bases at V and 8 bases at J, leaving 2 bases unmatched. Germline assignment: CDR1 ENHRY and CDR2 SYGVKD. DNA for the CDR3: TGTGCCATCAGTGATGGGACAGGGGGCTATGAGCAGTTCTTC. Its protein product is CAISDGTGGYEQFF.

V is TRBV28 and J is TRBJ2-1; D may be TRBD1 (5 bases). Looked up from germline, CDR1 is MDHEN and CDR2 is SYDVKM. The V and J ends lost 3 bases and 5 bases respectively, with 11 bases between them. The length of the CDR3 is 14 residues. The DNA of the CDR3 is TGTGCCAGCAGTTTCTTACAGGCAGACAATGAGCAGTTCTTC. Protein: CASSFLQADNEQFF.

The chain joins TRBV5-8 to TRBJ2-7, with a tentative D call TRBD1 (6 bases). The germline V gene encodes CDR1 SGHTS and CDR2 YDEGEE. The length of the CDR3 is 18 residues. Trimming took off 3 bases at V and 0 bases at J, with 22 bases between the two ends. The CDR3 sequence: CASSSLPGQGHSSYEQYF. The CDR3 DNA reads TGTGCCAGCAGCTCCCTACCCGGGCAGGGACATAGCTCCTACGAGCAGTACTTC.

V and J are TRBV4-3 and TRBJ2-7, with D possibly TRBD2 on 7 matching bases. The CDR3 length is 15 residues. V lost 0 bases and J 5 bases, leaving 14 bases between the germline ends. The germline CDR1 and CDR2 sequences are LGHNA and YSLEER. CDR3 amino acids: CASSQEGGGANEQYF. CDR3 DNA sequence: TGCGCCAGCAGCCAAGAGGGAGGGGGGGCAAACGAGCAGTACTTC.

V is TRBV7-3 and J is TRBJ2-2; tentatively, D is TRBD1 (5 bases). This CDR3 is built from 14 residues. The V gene's germline CDR1 is SGHTA and CDR2 FQGTGA. The V end lost 5 bases, the J end lost 2 bases, and 9 bases lay between the germline ends. CDR3 coding DNA: TGTGCCAGCAGCCCTGGACACAACACCGGGGAGCTGTTTTTT. This codes for CASSPGHNTGELFF. Full variable domain (missing parts from reference TRBV7-3 and TRBJ2-2): GAGVSQTPSNKVTEKGKYVELRCDPISGHTALYWYRQSLGQGPEFLIYFQGTGAADDSGLPNDRFFAVRPEGSVSTLKIQRTERGDSAVYLCASSPGHNTGELFFGEGSRLTVL.

The chain carries TRBV28 and TRBJ2-1, with TRBD2 matching over 8 bases. CDR3 length equals 13 residues. CDR1 and CDR2 from the germline V gene are MDHEN and SYDVKM. V was clipped by 9 bases and J by 8 bases; unmatched bases: 9. CDR3 in amino acids: CASSGIGSDEQFF. DNA of the CDR3: TGTGCCAGTAGCGGGATCGGGTCGGATGAGCAGTTCTTC. Combining the CDR3 with reference TRBV28 and TRBJ2-1 gives the whole variable domain DVKVTQSSRYLVKRTGEKVFLECVQDMDHENMFWYRQDPGLGLRLIYFSYDVKMKEKGDIPEGYSVSREKKERFSLILESASTNQTSMYLCASSGIGSDEQFFGPGTRLTVL.

The chain employs TRBV18 and TRBJ1-1, with 9 bases lining up with TRBD1. This CDR3 contains 13 residues. Germline CDR1 and CDR2: KGHSH and LQKENI. Trimming took 6 bases from V and 6 from J; bases not matched to a gene: 5. The CDR3 sequence: CASSPDRGAEAFF. The CDR3 bases are TGTGCCAGCTCTCCGGACAGGGGTGCTGAAGCTTTCTTT. The complete variable domain, with remaining parts taken from reference TRBV18 and TRBJ1-1, reads NAGVMQNPRHLVRRRGQEARLRCSPMKGHSHVYWYRQLPEEGLKFMVYLQKENIIDESGMPKERFSAEFPKEGPSILRIQQVVRGDSAAYFCASSPDRGAEAFFGQGTRLTVV.

The chain carries TRBV3-1 (or the pseudogene TRBV3-2) and TRBJ2-1; TRBD2 is a possible D gene (5 bases). With 4 bases removed from V and 2 bases from J, the gap between germline ends came to 18 bases. Germline CDR1 LGHDT, CDR2 YNNKEL (reference sequence). CDR3 size: 17 residues. The DNA of the CDR3 is TGTGCCAGCAGCCGCCTTCGGGGTGAGGGCGCCTACAATGAGCAGTTCTTC. It is translated as CASSRLRGEGAYNEQFF.

This rearrangement joins TRBV28 to TRBJ2-7; possible D gene TRBD1, 6 bases. The CDR3 is made up of 14 amino acids. The V and J ends lost 3 bases and 4 bases respectively, with 13 bases between them. Germline CDR1 MDHEN, CDR2 SYDVKM. This chain's CDR3 is CASSFGQLRYEQYF. The DNA for the CDR3 is TGTGCCAGCAGTTTCGGACAGCTCCGGTACGAGCAGTACTTC.

This clone has only a few counts. V gene TRBV30 combines with J gene TRBJ2-6; D is possibly TRBD2 (5 bases). The ends were cut back, 3 bases at V and 5 bases at J, with 8 bases in the middle. Germline assignment: CDR1 GTSNPN and CDR2 SVGIG (reference sequence). The CDR3 loop spans 13 amino acids. The CDR3 protein is CAWSTGRANVLTF. The CDR3 bases are TGTGCCTGGAGCACGGGGAGGGCCAACGTCCTGACTTTC.

CDR3 amino acids: CASSRGLAPHWYQETQYF. CDR3 sequence (DNA): TGTGCCAGCAGCCGTGGACTAGCGCCCCATTGGTACCAAGAGACCCAGTACTTC. This sequence joins TRBV7-2 and TRBJ2-5; TRBD2 matches 9 bases. The V and J ends lost 5 bases and 0 bases, in that order; junction bases with no gene match: 13. CDR1 and CDR2 from the germline V gene are SGHTA and FQGNSA. The CDR3 loop spans 18 amino acids.

The chain couples TRBV6-5 to TRBJ1-2, with unresolved D. This CDR3 has 13 residues. Germline CDR1 is MNHEY and CDR2 is SVGAGI. V lost 3 bases to trimming and J lost 3 bases, with 8 bases between them. CDR3 region: CASSYGSDYGYTF. The CDR3 DNA reads as TGTGCCAGCAGTTATGGTTCGGACTATGGCTACACCTTC.

J is TRBJ2-5 and V is TRBV30; D is possibly TRBD1 (6 bases). With 4 bases removed from V and 3 bases from J, the gap between germline ends came to 12 bases. CDR3 length: 13 amino acids. Germline CDR1 reads GTSNPN; CDR2 reads SVGIG (reference sequence). The CDR3 region is CAWNRDTKETQYF. CDR3 DNA sequence: TGTGCCTGGAATCGGGACACCAAAGAGACCCAGTACTTC.

The CDR3 DNA follows: TGTGCCAGCAGTTACTCTCCCAGGGCAACCGGGGAGCTGTTTTTT. It specifies CASSYSPRATGELFF. The V gene is TRBV6-6, the J gene TRBJ2-2; D is perhaps TRBD1 (5 bases). V was cut by 0 bases and J by 5 bases, with 10 bases left in between. Germline V gene lookup returns CDR1 MNHNY and CDR2 SVGAGI (reference sequence). This CDR3 spans 15 amino acids.

This chain links TRBV6-6 with TRBJ1-1; no clear D gene. The ends were cut back, 6 bases at V and 1 base at J, with 15 bases in the middle. The CDR3 covers 15 residues. CDR1 is MNHNY and CDR2 is SVGAGI in the germline V gene (reference sequence). CDR3 amino acids: CASSLAPATNTEAFF. CDR3 nucleotide sequence: TGTGCCAGCAGCCTGGCGCCAGCGACGAACACTGAAGCTTTCTTT.

The chain combines TRBV19 with TRBJ2-7; no definite D call. The germline V gene has CDR1 LNHDA and CDR2 SQIVND (reference sequence). V was clipped by 1 base and J by 1 base, with 8 bases between them. The CDR3 runs to 14 residues. For the CDR3, the DNA is TGTGCCAGTAGTATAGCCGCCAGATCCTACGAGCAGTACTTC. It translates to CASSIAARSYEQYF. The full variable domain, with the rest looked up from reference TRBV19 and TRBJ2-7, is DGGITQSPKYLFRKEGQNVTLSCEQNLNHDAMYWYRQDPGQGLRLIYYSQIVNDFQKGDIAEGYSVSREKKESFPLTVTSAQKNPTAFYLCASSIAARSYEQYFGPGTRLTVT.

The chain is built from TRBV14 and TRBJ2-7; D unresolved. This CDR3 has 12 amino acids. The germline gives CDR1 SGHDN, CDR2 FVKESK. With 2 bases removed from V and 9 bases from J, the gap between germline ends came to 11 bases. The CDR3 sequence: CASSQNGQVQYF. Written as DNA, the CDR3 is TGTGCCAGCAGCCAAAACGGCCAGGTGCAGTACTTC.

This clone showed up just a few times. The V and J genes are TRBV18 and TRBJ2-2, with D perhaps matching TRBD1 (6 bases). V was trimmed by 3 bases and J by 5 bases, leaving 13 bases between them. Per germline, CDR1 KGHSH and CDR2 LQKENI. CDR3 length equals 15 residues. DNA for the CDR3: TGTGCCAGCTCACCCAAGGCCAGGGGAACCGGGGAGCTGTTTTTT. Translation gives CASSPKARGTGELFF.

DNA of the CDR3: TGTGCCATCAGGAGGGACGGCGGGGGGTGGAATGAGCAGTTCTTC. Translated, it gives CAIRRDGGGWNEQFF. The chain employs TRBV10-3 and TRBJ2-1; TRBD2 agrees at 8 bases. This CDR3 is built from 15 residues. In germline, CDR1 is ENHRY, CDR2 SYGVKD. The V gene end was trimmed by 6 bases and the J gene end by 7 bases; junction bases not matched to a gene: 11.

The V and J genes are TRBV28 and TRBJ2-7; no firm D call. The CDR3 loop spans 10 amino acids. Germline V gene lookup returns CDR1 MDHEN and CDR2 SYDVKM. V dropped 8 bases and J dropped 5 bases, with 7 bases sitting between them. The CDR3 nucleotides are TGTGCCAGCGGAGAGGACGAGCAGTACTTC. Encoded protein: CASGEDEQYF.

The V call is TRBV2, the J call TRBJ2-5, with 12 bases that match TRBD2. Germline CDR1 is SNHLY and CDR2 is FYNNEI. Trimming cost V 9 bases and J 3 bases; bases outside gene matches: 8. This CDR3 contains 15 residues. In nucleotides, the CDR3 is TGTGCCAGTGCCCCTAGCGGGAGGGCCGAAGAGACCCAGTACTTC. Its translation: CASAPSGRAEETQYF.

This chain joins TRBV28 and TRBJ1-2, with a tentative D call TRBD1 (6 bases). CDR1 and CDR2 from the germline V gene are MDHEN and SYDVKM. This CDR3 is 12 amino acids long. The ends were cut back, 2 bases at V and 6 bases at J, with 7 bases in the middle. The CDR3 region is CASSLQGNGYTF. The CDR3 DNA reads as TGTGCCAGCAGTTTACAGGGGAATGGCTACACCTTC.

The chain links TRBV29-1 to TRBJ2-1; D may be TRBD2 (5 bases). The CDR3 runs 13 residues. The ends were cut back, 8 bases at V and 7 bases at J, with 18 bases in the middle. Germline assignment: CDR1 SQVTM and CDR2 ANQGSEA. CDR3 in amino acids: CSTTASYENEQFF. For the CDR3, the DNA is TGCAGCACCACGGCTAGCTATGAAAATGAGCAGTTCTTC.

This clone is a singleton in its sample. This chain joins TRBV10-3 and TRBJ1-1; no reliable D call. Between the trimmed V and J ends, which lost 0 bases and 5 bases, there was a span of 16 bases. There are 16 residues in the CDR3. CDR1 and CDR2 (germline): ENHRY, SYGVKD. The CDR3 loop reads CAISESIEGGRTEAFF. The CDR3 DNA reads as TGTGCCATCAGTGAGTCGATAGAGGGTGGAAGAACTGAAGCTTTCTTT.

The rearrangement links TRBV25-1 to TRBJ2-2, with 9 bases identical to TRBD2. CDR3 length: 18 amino acids. Germline V lookup: CDR1 MGHDK, CDR2 SYGVNS. Germline trimming cut 1 base from V and 5 bases from J; bases unmatched to any gene: 11. The CDR3 spells CASSEWRGAGGNTGELFF. DNA of the CDR3: TGTGCCAGCAGTGAATGGCGAGGAGCGGGGGGAAATACCGGGGAGCTGTTTTTT.

This clone has more than one count but fewer than ten. The chain carries TRBV24-1 and TRBJ2-3, with D maybe TRBD2 (7 bases). Germline loops: CDR1 KGHDR, CDR2 SFDVKD. The CDR3 totals 15 residues. The V and J ends lost 4 bases and 4 bases respectively, with 14 bases between them. CDR3 amino acids: CATSDPGGGSDTQYF. Written as DNA, the CDR3 is TGTGCCACCAGTGACCCTGGGGGGGGCTCAGATACGCAGTATTTT.

This chain connects TRBV7-3 to TRBJ2-3, with a tentative D call TRBD1 (6 bases). CDR3 size: 15 residues. Trimming took off 5 bases at V and 2 bases at J, with 14 bases between the two ends. Germline lookup yields CDR1 SGHTA and CDR2 FQGTGA. DNA for the CDR3: TGTGCCAGCAGCCAGGGGTCCCATTACACAGATACGCAGTATTTT. It codes for CASSQGSHYTDTQYF.

The genes are TRBV6-5 and TRBJ2-7; D possibly corresponds to TRBD2 (6 bases). This CDR3 contains 15 residues. Germline V CDR1 and CDR2: MNHEY, SVGAGI. Trimming took off 0 bases at V and 0 bases at J, with 9 bases between the two ends. The CDR3 loop reads CASSYSRESSYEQYF. CDR3 in DNA: TGTGCCAGCAGTTACTCTCGGGAGTCCTCCTACGAGCAGTACTTC.

This clone was found once. This chain connects TRBV5-6 to TRBJ2-3, with 8 bases matching TRBD1. CDR3 length: 15 amino acids. CDR1 and CDR2 from the germline V gene are SGHDT and YYEEEE. With V trimmed by 3 bases and J by 2 bases, 5 bases remained unmatched. The CDR3 spells CASSSPGQDTDTQYF. Here the CDR3 DNA reads TGTGCCAGCAGCTCACCGGGACAGGACACAGATACGCAGTATTTT.